These 10 T cell receptor beta chains came from one sample sequenced in a study of T-cell reconstitution after alpha-beta-depleted transplantation in children. During its preparation, the TCRbeta library received unique molecular identifiers. TCRdb fed the PCR reads into MiXCR, producing one record per CDR3 protein. Of around 22,000 distinct CDR3 sequences listed, roughly a tenth are singletons. The specimen comprised PBMCs from the stem cell graft donor, sampled from the stem cell graft. Every receptor here comes from a human donor who donated a stem cell graft to a child with chronic granulomatous disease.

This clonotype has a count of ten or more. The gene calls are TRBV11-2 and TRBJ2-1; TRBD2 is a possible D gene (6 bases). This CDR3 region has 19 residues. The germline CDR1 and CDR2 sequences are SGHAT and FQNNGV. Trimming took 3 bases from V and 12 from J, leaving 33 bases between them. The CDR3 DNA sequence: TGTGCCAGCAGCTTCCAACAACAAGAAGGACTAACTGACTCCTCTTCGCAGTTCTTC. Protein: CASSFQQQEGLTDSSSQFF.

This clonotype has only a few counts. J is TRBJ2-1 and V is TRBV5-6; 10 bases are shared with TRBD2. Germline trimming cut 5 bases from V and 4 bases from J; bases unmatched to any gene: 6. This CDR3 is built from 15 residues. The germline V gene encodes CDR1 SGHDT and CDR2 YYEEEE. CDR3 in DNA: TGTGCCAGCAGTCCGGGGACTAGCGATTACAATGAGCAGTTCTTC. It translates to CASSPGTSDYNEQFF. Together with reference TRBV5-6 and TRBJ2-1, the CDR3 gives the full variable domain: DAGVTQSPTHLIKTRGQQVTLRCSPKSGHDTVSWYQQALGQGPQFIFQYYEEEERQRGNFPDRFSGHQFPNYSSELNVNALLLGDSALYLCASSPGTSDYNEQFFGPGTRLTVL.

This clonotype was observed many times. V and J are TRBV5-1 and TRBJ2-5, with D tentatively TRBD1 (5 bases). The CDR3 totals 14 residues. The germline V gene encodes CDR1 SGHRS and CDR2 YFSETQ. Trimming removed 1 base from V and 4 bases from J, with 11 bases in between. The CDR3 loop is CASSLLTTAETQYF. CDR3 sequence (DNA): TGCGCCAGCAGCTTGCTAACGACAGCAGAGACCCAGTACTTC.

This clonotype was detected many times. The chain is built from TRBV15 and TRBJ1-6; 9 bases fit TRBD1. Looked up from germline, CDR1 is LNHNV and CDR2 is YYDKDF (reference sequence). This CDR3 contains 15 residues. V shed 3 bases and J 10 bases; nucleotides not matched to a gene: 7. The CDR3 sequence is CATSREGQGNSPLHF. The CDR3 region has the DNA TGTGCCACCAGCAGGGAGGGACAGGGAAACTCACCCCTCCACTTT.

This clonotype was counted many times. J is TRBJ2-3 and V is TRBV5-1; D might be TRBD2 (5 bases). The CDR3 totals 14 residues. V was shortened by 4 bases and J by 4 bases, with 13 bases between the two germline ends. The germline V gene encodes CDR1 SGHRS and CDR2 YFSETQ. CDR3 nucleotide sequence: TGCGCCAGCAGCAGCGGAAACCTGGCAGATACGCAGTATTTT. It encodes CASSSGNLADTQYF.

In its sample, this clonotype was seen many times. This chain joins TRBV19 and TRBJ2-1; D gene uncertain. The CDR3 has 13 residues. CDR1 and CDR2 from the germline V gene are LNHDA and SQIVND (reference sequence). V was pared by 5 bases and J by 1 base, with 6 bases between. This CDR3 reads CASSPVSYNEQFF. CDR3 nucleotides: TGTGCCAGTAGTCCAGTATCCTACAATGAGCAGTTCTTC. The full variable domain, rest sourced from reference TRBV19 and TRBJ2-1, is DGGITQSPKYLFRKEGQNVTLSCEQNLNHDAMYWYRQDPGQGLRLIYYSQIVNDFQKGDIAEGYSVSREKKESFPLTVTSAQKNPTAFYLCASSPVSYNEQFFGPGTRLTVL.

Notes on this clonotype: A much larger clone differs by one base, so this may be a read error. This rearrangement joins TRBV19 to TRBJ2-1, with TRBD2 as a possible D gene (6 bases). CDR3 length: 14 amino acids. V lost 7 bases and J lost 4, with 14 bases in between. Germline loops: CDR1 LNHDA, CDR2 SQIVND (reference sequence). The CDR3: CASTEQAGYNEQFF. The CDR3 DNA is TGTGCCAGTACTGAGCAGGCGGGGTACAATGAGCAGTTCTTC.

At least ten counts were recorded for this clonotype. The J gene is TRBJ2-3, the V gene TRBV20-1; no reliable D call. The length of the CDR3 is 14 residues. The germline gives CDR1 DFQATT, CDR2 SNEGSKA (reference sequence). The ends were cut back, 1 base at V and 5 bases at J, with 13 bases in the middle. CDR3 bases: TGCAGTGCTAGAGCAGCACACGAGCGAGATACGCAGTATTTT. Encoded protein: CSARAAHERDTQYF.

The table lists this clonotype with many counts. V gene TRBV12-3 or TRBV12-4 combines with J gene TRBJ2-7; unclear D gene. The CDR3 spans 15 residues. Between the trimmed V and J ends, which lost 2 bases and 2 bases, there was a span of 13 bases. CDR3 bases: TGTGCCAGCAGTTTATCCTTTGCTGCTACCTACGAGCAGTACTTC. Amino acids: CASSLSFAATYEQYF.

This clonotype was detected many times. The genes are TRBV6-5 and TRBJ2-2; 12 nucleotides line up with TRBD2. The CDR3 length is 16 residues. After removal of 2 bases from V and 6 bases from J, the junction contained 4 bases not matched to a gene. Germline V gives CDR1 MNHEY, CDR2 SVGAGI. In DNA form, the CDR3 reads TGTGCCAGCAGTTACCCTCCTAGCGGGGGGGCCGGGGAGCTGTTTTTT. Amino acid sequence: CASSYPPSGGAGELFF.